What follows are 31 T cell receptor beta chains derived from one specimen sequenced in a study of a mutant IDH1 vaccine in newly diagnosed glioma. No cognate antigen is known for these TCRs. Sequencing used immunoSEQ multiplex PCR; TCRdb keeps in-frame clones, though not all of them. The table has 35,000 to 50,000 clones, 83% seen once. As to time point: week 35, safety follow-up. Every vaccine dose comprised 300 ug of mutant IDH1 20-mer peptide plus topical imiquimod. The material sequenced was PBMCs, taken from a glioma patient whose treatment included an IDH1 peptide vaccine. These receptors came from a woman in her 50s with glioma.

The chain employs TRBV29-1 and TRBJ1-1; D is uncertain. V was clipped by 6 bases and J by 1 base, with 12 bases between them. Germline V gene data show CDR1 as SQVTM and CDR2 as ANQGSEA. The CDR3 is made up of 13 amino acids. The CDR3 spells CSVRPYRNTEAFF. In DNA, the CDR3 is TGCAGCGTCCGTCCTTACAGGAACACTGAAGCTTTCTTT.

The chain joins TRBV4-3 to TRBJ1-6; TRBD1 aligns across 10 bases. The CDR3 is 18 amino acids. CDR1 and CDR2 from the germline V gene are LGHNA and YSLEER. V lost 4 bases to trimming and J lost 8 bases; unmatched junction nucleotides: 14. The CDR3 here is CASSLQRPLTGGHSPLHF. Written as DNA, the CDR3 is TGCGCCAGCAGCCTCCAGAGGCCTTTGACAGGGGGCCATTCACCCCTCCACTTT.

The chain employs TRBV6-5 and TRBJ1-6; 8 bases map to TRBD1. This CDR3 has 13 residues. CDR1 and CDR2 from the germline V gene are MNHEY and SVGAGI. V was pared by 4 bases and J by 14 bases, with 7 bases of the junction left unmatched. For the CDR3, the DNA is TGTGCCAGCAGTTCCCTAGACAGGGGCTCCCTCCACTTT. Its translation is CASSSLDRGSLHF.

This clone turned up a few times. The rearrangement joins TRBV5-1 to TRBJ1-5; no reliable D call. V lost 2 bases and J lost 5, with 11 bases in between. This CDR3 contains 14 residues. Germline loops: CDR1 SGHRS, CDR2 YFSETQ. The CDR3: CASSFGERDQPQHF. The CDR3 DNA sequence: TGCGCCAGCAGCTTTGGGGAAAGGGATCAGCCCCAGCATTTT.

The rearrangement uses TRBV20-1 and TRBJ1-2; D not certain. Per germline, CDR1 DFQATT and CDR2 SNEGSKA (reference sequence). The V gene lost 6 bases and the J gene lost 6 bases, with 11 bases spanning the gap. CDR3 length: 11 amino acids. CDR3 DNA sequence: TGCAGTGCCGTCCCGCAGGATGGCTACACCTTC. Translating gives CSAVPQDGYTF.

The V call is TRBV28, the J call TRBJ1-5; a possible D gene is TRBD1 (6 bases). Per germline, CDR1 MDHEN and CDR2 SYDVKM. This CDR3 is 14 amino acids long. The V end lost 6 bases, the J end lost 5 bases, and 14 bases lay between the germline ends. The CDR3 here is CASRGPGAHQPQHF. The CDR3 nucleotides are TGTGCCAGCAGGGGCCCAGGGGCCCATCAGCCCCAGCATTTT. The full variable domain, with the rest looked up from reference TRBV28 and TRBJ1-5, is DVKVTQSSRYLVKRTGEKVFLECVQDMDHENMFWYRQDPGLGLRLIYFSYDVKMKEKGDIPEGYSVSREKKERFSLILESASTNQTSMYLCASRGPGAHQPQHFGDGTRLSIL.

This rearrangement joins TRBV28 to TRBJ1-2; D gene ambiguous. This CDR3 is built from 12 residues. Germline CDR1 and CDR2: MDHEN and SYDVKM. The V end was cut by 4 bases, the J end by 10 bases, with 13 bases between. The CDR3 loop is CASSSPARIYTF. The CDR3 region has the DNA TGTGCCAGCAGTTCCCCCGCTCGAATCTACACCTTC.

CDR3 protein: CASSQEAGTVPGNEQFF. DNA of the CDR3: TGTGCCAGCAGCCAAGAGGCCGGGACCGTACCGGGGAATGAGCAGTTCTTC. This chain uses TRBV14 with TRBJ2-1, with D perhaps given as TRBD1 or TRBD2 (5 bases each). CDR3 length: 17 amino acids. CDR1 is SGHDN and CDR2 is FVKESK in the germline V gene. The ends were cut back, 0 bases at V and 7 bases at J, with 19 bases in the middle.

The rearrangement links TRBV10-2 to TRBJ2-1; D is unclear. The CDR3 totals 13 residues. CDR1 WSHSY and CDR2 SAAADI come from the germline V gene. V dropped 4 bases and J dropped 6 bases, with 10 bases sitting between them. This chain's CDR3 is CASSADGSNEQFF. For the CDR3, the DNA is TGCGCCAGCAGTGCGGACGGATCCAATGAGCAGTTCTTC.

This sequence joins TRBV6-6 and TRBJ2-7, with D hard to call. There are 13 residues in the CDR3. Trimming cost V 7 bases and J 3 bases, with 13 bases left between them. Germline V gene data show CDR1 as MNHNY and CDR2 as SVGAGI (reference sequence). In DNA form, the CDR3 reads TGTGCCAGCACCTCGTCAGATTACTACGAGCAGTACTTC. This encodes CASTSSDYYEQYF.

V gene TRBV28 combines with J gene TRBJ2-7, with D perhaps matching TRBD1 (6 bases). Looked up from germline, CDR1 is MDHEN and CDR2 is SYDVKM. Deletions cut 6 bases from V and 3 bases from J, with 15 bases between. The CDR3 length is 14 residues. The CDR3 DNA is TGTGCCAGCAGCCTAGCAGGGGTCGTCTACGAGCAGTACTTC. It encodes CASSLAGVVYEQYF. Combining the CDR3 with reference TRBV28 and TRBJ2-7 gives the whole variable domain DVKVTQSSRYLVKRTGEKVFLECVQDMDHENMFWYRQDPGLGLRLIYFSYDVKMKEKGDIPEGYSVSREKKERFSLILESASTNQTSMYLCASSLAGVVYEQYFGPGTRLTVT.

In the case of this clone: Other DNA sequences from this sample encode an identical CDR3 as well. The V gene is TRBV11-2, the J gene TRBJ2-7; unclear D gene. CDR1 SGHAT and CDR2 FQNNGV come from the germline V gene. Trimming pared 4 bases from V and 1 base from J, leaving 2 bases between. CDR3 size: 11 residues. Here the CDR3 DNA reads TGTGCCAGCAGCTCATCCTACGAGCAGTACTTC. It translates to CASSSSYEQYF.

This chain uses TRBV7-2 with TRBJ1-1; possible D gene TRBD1, 6 bases. The length of the CDR3 is 14 residues. V gave up 5 bases and J gave up 5 bases, with 15 bases separating them. Germline values: CDR1 SGHTA, CDR2 FQGNSA. The CDR3 loop reads CASSPTQGRTEAFF. In DNA form, the CDR3 reads TGTGCCAGCAGCCCTACACAGGGTCGGACTGAAGCTTTCTTT. The variable domain in full, with the rest retrieved from reference TRBV7-2 and TRBJ1-1, is GAGVSQSPSNKVTEKGKDVELRCDPISGHTALYWYRQSLGQGLEFLIYFQGNSAPDKSGLPSDRFSAERTGGSVSTLTIQRTQQEDSAVYLCASSPTQGRTEAFFGQGTRLTVV.

A single count supports this clone. This chain links TRBV5-4 with TRBJ2-7, with 13 bases aligning to TRBD2. Germline V gives CDR1 SGHNT, CDR2 YYREEE (reference sequence). The V gene end was trimmed by 4 bases and the J gene end by 0 bases; junction bases not matched to a gene: 4. The CDR3 runs 16 residues. The CDR3 here is CASSPTSGGISYEQYF. CDR3 bases: TGTGCCAGCAGCCCGACTAGCGGGGGGATCTCCTACGAGCAGTACTTC.

This rearrangement joins TRBV4-1 to TRBJ2-5; D is unclear. The CDR3 has 15 residues. The V gene's germline CDR1 is MGHRA and CDR2 YSYEKL. Trimming took 0 bases from V and 5 from J, leaving 13 bases between them. The CDR3 nucleotides are TGCGCCAGCAGCCAAGAATTTCCGAGTAGGGAGACCCAGTACTTC. Translating it yields CASSQEFPSRETQYF.

V is TRBV19 and J is TRBJ2-7, with D perhaps TRBD2 (6 bases). CDR1 is LNHDA, CDR2 SQIVND, per germline (reference sequence). The CDR3 is 14 residues long. V was clipped by 4 bases and J by 1 base, with 11 bases between them. CDR3: CASSRDGGSYEQYF. DNA of the CDR3: TGTGCCAGTAGTAGAGACGGGGGATCCTACGAGCAGTACTTC. The whole variable domain, remainder taken from reference TRBV19 and TRBJ2-7, is DGGITQSPKYLFRKEGQNVTLSCEQNLNHDAMYWYRQDPGQGLRLIYYSQIVNDFQKGDIAEGYSVSREKKESFPLTVTSAQKNPTAFYLCASSRDGGSYEQYFGPGTRLTVT.

This chain uses TRBV9 with TRBJ1-2; 9 bases align to TRBD1. V gave up 3 bases and J gave up 7 bases; unmatched junction bases: 10. Germline CDR1 and CDR2: SGDLS and YYNGEE. The CDR3 covers 15 residues. The CDR3 loop is CASSGGTGKDGGYTF. The CDR3 bases are TGTGCCAGCAGCGGCGGGACAGGGAAGGACGGTGGCTACACCTTC.

This clone appeared a few times. The CDR3 loop is CSAAMAGNTIYF. In nucleotides, the CDR3 is TGCAGCGCCGCCATGGCGGGAAACACCATATATTTT. The chain links TRBV29-1 to TRBJ1-3; unclear D gene. The CDR3 extends over 12 amino acids. V was shortened by 7 bases and J by 4 bases, with 11 bases between the two germline ends. Looked up from germline, CDR1 is SQVTM and CDR2 is ANQGSEA.

This clone turned up a few times. This chain joins TRBV30 and TRBJ1-2, with D possibly being TRBD1 (6 bases). There are 14 residues in the CDR3. Germline assignment: CDR1 GTSNPN and CDR2 SVGIG (reference sequence). The V end was cut by 2 bases, the J end by 3 bases, with 13 bases between. CDR3: CAWSFGGSHYGYTF. The CDR3 DNA reads as TGTGCCTGGAGTTTCGGGGGCTCCCACTATGGCTACACCTTC.

A single count supports this clone. CDR3 region: CASGLRGAEETQYF. CDR3 nucleotide sequence: TGTGCTAGTGGTTTAAGAGGGGCGGAAGAGACCCAGTACTTC. The V and J genes are TRBV12-5 and TRBJ2-5; D may match TRBD1 or TRBD2 (5 bases each). V was pared by 3 bases and J by 3 bases, with 11 bases between. Germline CDR1 and CDR2: LGHNT and FRNRAP. This CDR3 contains 14 residues. The whole variable domain, remainder taken from reference TRBV12-5 and TRBJ2-5, is DARVTQTPRHKVTEMGQEVTMRCQPILGHNTVFWYRQTMMQGLELLAYFRNRAPLDDSGMPKDRFSAEMPDATLATLKIQPSEPRDSAVYFCASGLRGAEETQYFGPGTRLLVL.

The V and J genes are TRBV10-3 and TRBJ2-3; a weak D match, TRBD2 (6 bases). CDR1 is ENHRY and CDR2 is SYGVKD in the germline V gene. V was pared by 7 bases and J by 2 bases, with 16 bases between. The CDR3 consists of 15 residues. CDR3 DNA sequence: TGTGCCATCACTGACTACGGCGGGGACACAGATACGCAGTATTTT. It specifies CAITDYGGDTDTQYF.

The rearrangement uses TRBV11-2 and TRBJ2-7; D call uncertain. The CDR3 is made up of 9 amino acids. Germline V gene sequence: CDR1 SGHAT, CDR2 FQNNGV. V was trimmed by 10 bases and J by 5 bases, leaving 6 bases between them. The CDR3 loop reads CATSHEQYF. The CDR3, as DNA: TGTGCCACCTCACACGAGCAGTACTTC.

The chain joins TRBV9 to TRBJ2-7; no reliable D call. The germline V gene encodes CDR1 SGDLS and CDR2 YYNGEE. Trimming removed 0 bases from V and 6 bases from J, with 10 bases in between. This CDR3 has 13 amino acids. The CDR3 sequence: CASSVAVDGEQYF. The CDR3 DNA sequence: TGTGCCAGCAGCGTAGCGGTGGACGGCGAGCAGTACTTC.

The rearrangement links TRBV5-1 to TRBJ2-2; perhaps TRBD2 as D (6 bases). V gave up 2 bases and J gave up 1 base, with 9 bases separating them. This CDR3 comprises 15 residues. Germline CDR1 SGHRS, CDR2 YFSETQ. The CDR3 loop reads CASSFRELNTGELFF. The CDR3 nucleotides read TGCGCCAGCAGCTTCCGGGAGCTGAACACCGGGGAGCTGTTTTTT.

This clone has only one observation. The chain has TRBV7-9 and TRBJ2-3; D possibly uses TRBD1 or TRBD2 (5 bases each). The CDR3 spans 15 residues. Germline V gene lookup returns CDR1 SEHNR and CDR2 FQNEAQ (reference sequence). Trimming left V 5 bases short and J 2 bases short, with 14 bases between. The CDR3 reads CASSPRVGDTDTQYF. The CDR3 coding sequence is TGTGCCAGCAGCCCGAGGGTGGGGGACACAGATACGCAGTATTTT.

The CDR3 sequence: CASGSTGRGYTF. CDR3 sequence (DNA): TGTGCCAGCGGGTCGACAGGGCGAGGCTACACCTTC. The chain is built from TRBV6-5 and TRBJ1-2; 7 nucleotides agree with TRBD1. The trim removed 8 bases at V and 8 bases at J, leaving 8 bases unmatched. The germline V gene encodes CDR1 MNHEY and CDR2 SVGAGI. This CDR3 is built from 12 residues.

The chain joins TRBV5-4 to TRBJ1-1; D uncertain. Germline V gene sequence: CDR1 SGHNT, CDR2 YYREEE (reference sequence). The CDR3 runs to 14 residues. Deletions cut 4 bases from V and 1 base from J, with 11 bases between. The CDR3: CASSPIYSNTEAFF. The CDR3 DNA reads as TGTGCCAGCAGCCCGATTTACTCGAACACTGAAGCTTTCTTT.

V gene TRBV19 combines with J gene TRBJ1-2; possible D gene TRBD1, 5 bases. Trimming shortened V by 0 bases and J by 7 bases, and 12 bases separated the two germline ends. Germline values: CDR1 LNHDA, CDR2 SQIVND (reference sequence). There are 14 residues in the CDR3. The chain's CDR3 is CASSIDDDGGGYTF. CDR3 nucleotide sequence: TGTGCCAGTAGTATAGATGACGACGGGGGTGGCTACACCTTC.

This rearrangement joins TRBV5-1 to TRBJ2-2; no clear D. The CDR3 sequence is 15 residues long. Germline loops: CDR1 SGHRS, CDR2 YFSETQ. V dropped 0 bases and J dropped 3 bases, with 9 bases sitting between them. This CDR3 is CASSLGQQYTGELFF. DNA of the CDR3: TGCGCCAGCAGCTTGGGGCAGCAGTACACCGGGGAGCTGTTTTTT. The full variable domain, its missing parts supplied by reference TRBV5-1 and TRBJ2-2, is KAGVTQTPRYLIKTRGQQVTLSCSPISGHRSVSWYQQTPGQGLQFLFEYFSETQRNKGNFPGRFSGRQFSNSRSEMNVSTLELGDSALYLCASSLGQQYTGELFFGEGSRLTVL.

This rearrangement joins TRBV7-2 to TRBJ2-7, with a possible D match to TRBD2 (7 bases). Germline V gene lookup returns CDR1 SGHTA and CDR2 FQGNSA. This CDR3 region has 14 residues. V shed 8 bases and J shed 4 bases, with 18 bases lying between them. Here the CDR3 DNA reads TGTGCCAGCGCGGCGGGGGCGGTCGGGTACGAGCAGTACTTC. Translating gives CASAAGAVGYEQYF. The full variable domain, in which reference TRBV7-2 and TRBJ2-7 provide the parts outside the CDR3, is GAGVSQSPSNKVTEKGKDVELRCDPISGHTALYWYRQSLGQGLEFLIYFQGNSAPDKSGLPSDRFSAERTGGSVSTLTIQRTQQEDSAVYLCASAAGAVGYEQYFGPGTRLTVT.

J is TRBJ2-5 and V is TRBV6-1; TRBD1 or TRBD2 may be the D gene (5 bases each). This CDR3 contains 13 residues. Germline CDR1 is MNHNS and CDR2 is SASEGT. V shed 4 bases and J shed 7 bases, with 13 bases lying between them. The CDR3 DNA is TGTGCCAGCAGTGGGGACCCCACGGGGACCCAGTACTTC. Residues: CASSGDPTGTQYF.